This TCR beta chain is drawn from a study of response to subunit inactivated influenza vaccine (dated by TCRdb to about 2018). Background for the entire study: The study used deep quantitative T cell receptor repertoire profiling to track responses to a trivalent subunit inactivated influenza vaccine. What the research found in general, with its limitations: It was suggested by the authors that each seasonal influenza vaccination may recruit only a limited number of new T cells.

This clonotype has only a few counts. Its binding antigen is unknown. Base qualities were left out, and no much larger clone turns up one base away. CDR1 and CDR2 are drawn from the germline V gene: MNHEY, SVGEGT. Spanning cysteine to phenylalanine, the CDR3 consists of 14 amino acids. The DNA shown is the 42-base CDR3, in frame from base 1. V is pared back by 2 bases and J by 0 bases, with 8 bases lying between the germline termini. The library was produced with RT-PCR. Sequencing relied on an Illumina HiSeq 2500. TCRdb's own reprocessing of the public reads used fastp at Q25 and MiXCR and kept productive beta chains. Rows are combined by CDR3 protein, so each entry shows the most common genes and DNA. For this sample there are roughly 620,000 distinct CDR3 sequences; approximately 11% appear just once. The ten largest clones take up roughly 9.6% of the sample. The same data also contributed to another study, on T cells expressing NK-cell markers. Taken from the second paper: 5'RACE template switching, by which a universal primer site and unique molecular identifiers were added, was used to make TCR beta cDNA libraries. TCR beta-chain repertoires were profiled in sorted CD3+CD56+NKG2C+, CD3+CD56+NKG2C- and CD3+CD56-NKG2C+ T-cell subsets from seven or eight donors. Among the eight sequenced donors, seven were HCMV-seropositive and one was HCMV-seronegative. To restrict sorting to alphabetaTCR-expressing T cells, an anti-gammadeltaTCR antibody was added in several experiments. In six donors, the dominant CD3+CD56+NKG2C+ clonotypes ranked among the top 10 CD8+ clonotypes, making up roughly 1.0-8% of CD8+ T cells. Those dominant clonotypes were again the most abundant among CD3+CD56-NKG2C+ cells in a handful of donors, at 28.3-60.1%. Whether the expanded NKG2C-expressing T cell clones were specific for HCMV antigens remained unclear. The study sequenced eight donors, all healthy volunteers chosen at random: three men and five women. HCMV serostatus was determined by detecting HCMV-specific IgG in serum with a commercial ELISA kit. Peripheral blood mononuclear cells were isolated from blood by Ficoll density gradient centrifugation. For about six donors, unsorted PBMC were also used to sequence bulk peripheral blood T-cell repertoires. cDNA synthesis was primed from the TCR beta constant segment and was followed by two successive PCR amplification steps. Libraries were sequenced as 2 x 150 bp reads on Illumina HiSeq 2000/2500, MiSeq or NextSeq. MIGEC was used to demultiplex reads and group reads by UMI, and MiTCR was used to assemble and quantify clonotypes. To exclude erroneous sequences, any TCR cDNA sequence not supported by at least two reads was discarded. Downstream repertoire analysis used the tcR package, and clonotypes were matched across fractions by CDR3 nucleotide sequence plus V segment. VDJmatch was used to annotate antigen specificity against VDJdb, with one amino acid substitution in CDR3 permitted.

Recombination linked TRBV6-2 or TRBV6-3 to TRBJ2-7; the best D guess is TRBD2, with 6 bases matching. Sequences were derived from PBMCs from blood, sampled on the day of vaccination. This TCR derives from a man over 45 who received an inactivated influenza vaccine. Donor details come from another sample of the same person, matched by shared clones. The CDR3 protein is CASSYRRDSYEQYF. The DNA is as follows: TGTGCCAGCAGTTACCGGCGGGACTCCTACGAGCAGTACTTC.